This T cell receptor beta chain was documented in a study of identical twins. Each donor was a healthy Caucasian. Study outcomes and limitations: Twin sharing of out-of-frame TCR alpha was underestimated by models in monozygotic pairs. Beta out-of-frame sequences showed weaker excess twin sharing.

This clonotype was found many times. The antigen remains unidentified. Template switching added a universal primer site; cDNA carried unique molecular identifiers. TCRdb independently ran MiXCR on the 5' RACE reads; one entry per CDR3 protein. The sample has around 140,000 distinct CDR3 sequences, roughly 3.3% seen once; the top ten hold 8.1%. V shed 2 bases and J shed 4 bases, with 12 bases lying between them. Germline CDR1 SEHNR, CDR2 FQNEAQ (reference sequence). This CDR3 has 14 residues. The sequenced sample was memory T cells sorted from blood. The gene calls are TRBV7-9 and TRBJ2-7; D is perhaps TRBD2 (6 bases). The sequence came from a young man in good health. The CDR3 sequence is CASSLLAEGYEQYF. The CDR3 region has the DNA TGTGCCAGCAGCTTATTAGCGGAGGGTTACGAGCAGTACTTC.